The present entry profiles one TCR beta chain with its context. Its antigen remains unknown. The sample comes from a study of blood T cells in healthy people across ages. V dropped 6 bases and J dropped 4 bases, with 15 bases sitting between them. The CDR3 contains 14 residues. CDR1 and CDR2 from the germline V gene are ENHRY and SYGVKD. Findings of the study overall: Aged donors had fewer naive CD4+ cells and lower diversity than long-lived donors.

A second PCR, run for roughly 7 to 12 cycles, used a sample-barcoded 5' primer plus a J-beta primer mix. Via MiXCR, TCRdb re-called the 5' RACE reads, giving one row per CDR3 protein. This table has approximately 700,000 distinct CDR3 sequences, about 30% appearing once. The specimen sequenced was blood. The chain recombines TRBV10-3 with TRBJ1-2; D gene ambiguous. This clonotype was obtained from a woman aged 80 or over in good health. As DNA, the CDR3 is TGTGCCATCAGGGAGGAACGGGTTTCCTATGGCTACACCTTC. Translation: CAIREERVSYGYTF.